In its sample, the clone carrying this T cell receptor (beta chain) was seen a few times. Its specificity is unknown. This CDR3 contains 14 residues. V lost 0 bases to trimming and J lost 7 bases, with 10 bases between them. The germline gives CDR1 MGHRA, CDR2 YSYEKL. Naive CD8 cells lacked CD45RO, underwent positive selection for CCR7 and left out terminally differentiated effector memory CD45RA+ cells. This sample was included in a study of shared clonotypes between healthy human individuals. Overall study results and limits: Naive subsets, compared against memory subsets, generally had larger estimated richness values. Only blood samples were collected, and tissue repertoires likely differ.

Only in-frame clones appear in the TCRdb table, and some are missing; sequencing was by immunoSEQ multiplex PCR. The table lists 2 million to 2.5 million clones, just over 90% of them singletons. This TCR was sampled from a man younger than 35 in good health. Some clones in this sample may be carry-over from other donors' samples. V and J are TRBV4-1 and TRBJ1-5; D gene unclear. Specimen: naive CD8+ T cells from PBMCs. CDR3 nucleotides: TGCGCCAGCAGCCAAGAAGTACAGACCCAGCCCCAGCATTTT. Its translation: CASSQEVQTQPQHF.